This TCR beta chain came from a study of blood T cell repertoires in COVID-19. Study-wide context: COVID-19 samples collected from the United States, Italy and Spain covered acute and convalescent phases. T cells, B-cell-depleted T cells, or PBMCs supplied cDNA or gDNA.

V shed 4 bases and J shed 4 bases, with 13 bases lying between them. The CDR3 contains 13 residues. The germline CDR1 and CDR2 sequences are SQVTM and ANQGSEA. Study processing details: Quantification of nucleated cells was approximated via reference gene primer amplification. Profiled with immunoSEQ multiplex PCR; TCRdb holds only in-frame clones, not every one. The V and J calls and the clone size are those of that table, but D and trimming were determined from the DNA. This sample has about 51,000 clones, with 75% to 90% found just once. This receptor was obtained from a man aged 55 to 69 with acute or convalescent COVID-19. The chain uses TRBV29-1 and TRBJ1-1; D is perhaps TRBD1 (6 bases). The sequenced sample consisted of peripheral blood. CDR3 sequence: CSVAGQGGTEAFF. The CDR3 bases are TGCAGCGTTGCCGGGCAAGGGGGCACTGAAGCTTTCTTT.